The 6 T cell receptor beta chains below all came from one sample that was sequenced in a study of blood T cells in healthy people across ages. For the second PCR, which ran for 7 to 11 cycles, a sample-barcoded 5' primer and a J-beta primer mix were used. Using its own MiXCR run on the 5' RACE reads, TCRdb lists one record per CDR3 protein. The table records some 1.5 million distinct CDR3 sequences, 28% of them present only once. Sequenced: blood. Source of these receptors: a woman in her thirties in good health.

The J gene is TRBJ1-3, the V gene TRBV5-6; maybe TRBD1 (5 bases). V lost 6 bases, J lost 11 bases, and 12 bases lay in between. The CDR3 has 11 amino acids. Germline V gene data show CDR1 as SGHDT and CDR2 as YYEEEE. The CDR3, as DNA: TGTGCCAGCACCCGAGGGGACGCCATATATTTT. Residues: CASTRGDAIYF.

This clonotype was counted a few times. The rearrangement joins TRBV29-1 to TRBJ2-7, with D tentatively TRBD1 or TRBD2 (5 bases each). CDR3 length: 13 amino acids. Germline V lookup: CDR1 SQVTM, CDR2 ANQGSEA. Trimming stripped 6 bases from V and 2 bases from J, with 14 bases between. The CDR3 sequence is CSVRDGSAYEQYF. In DNA, the CDR3 is TGCAGCGTACGGGACGGCTCGGCCTACGAGCAGTACTTC.

A few counts support this clonotype. The V and J genes are TRBV6-2 or TRBV6-3 and TRBJ2-7; no reliable D call. This CDR3 contains 14 residues. Germline loops: CDR1 MNHEY, CDR2 SVGEGT. V was clipped by 2 bases and J by 2 bases, with 10 bases between them. The DNA for the CDR3 is TGTGCCAGCAGTTACCGTCAGTCCGCCTACGAGCAGTACTTC. It encodes CASSYRQSAYEQYF.

As regards this clonotype: A much larger clone lies a single base off, so this may be a read error. This sequence joins TRBV20-1 and TRBJ2-3; D remains ambiguous. The CDR3 consists of 12 residues. Trimming cost V 0 bases and J 4 bases, with 5 bases left between them. In germline, CDR1 is DFQATT, CDR2 SNEGSKA (reference sequence). CDR3 DNA: TGCAGTGCTAGAGATGCCCCAGATACGCAGTATTTT. It encodes CSARDAPDTQYF.

This rearrangement joins TRBV12-5 to TRBJ2-1, with 8 positions matching TRBD2. The V gene end was trimmed by 0 bases and the J gene end by 6 bases; junction bases not matched to a gene: 7. Germline lookup yields CDR1 LGHNT and CDR2 FRNRAP. The CDR3 extends over 16 amino acids. CDR3 DNA sequence: TGTGCTAGTGGTTTGGTATCGGGGGGGTTCTTCAATGAGCAGTTCTTC. Translating gives CASGLVSGGFFNEQFF. Variable domain in full (rest from reference TRBV12-5 and TRBJ2-1): DARVTQTPRHKVTEMGQEVTMRCQPILGHNTVFWYRQTMMQGLELLAYFRNRAPLDDSGMPKDRFSAEMPDATLATLKIQPSEPRDSAVYFCASGLVSGGFFNEQFFGPGTRLTVL.

A few counts support this clonotype. The chain carries TRBV24-1 and TRBJ1-6, with D possibly TRBD1 on 6 matching bases. The CDR3 is 14 residues long. With 3 bases removed from V and 14 bases from J, the gap between germline ends came to 16 bases. Germline V CDR1 and CDR2: KGHDR, SFDVKD. CDR3 sequence (DNA): TGTGCCACCAGTGATGAACAGGGAACCGGAACCCTCCACTTT. Its translation is CATSDEQGTGTLHF.